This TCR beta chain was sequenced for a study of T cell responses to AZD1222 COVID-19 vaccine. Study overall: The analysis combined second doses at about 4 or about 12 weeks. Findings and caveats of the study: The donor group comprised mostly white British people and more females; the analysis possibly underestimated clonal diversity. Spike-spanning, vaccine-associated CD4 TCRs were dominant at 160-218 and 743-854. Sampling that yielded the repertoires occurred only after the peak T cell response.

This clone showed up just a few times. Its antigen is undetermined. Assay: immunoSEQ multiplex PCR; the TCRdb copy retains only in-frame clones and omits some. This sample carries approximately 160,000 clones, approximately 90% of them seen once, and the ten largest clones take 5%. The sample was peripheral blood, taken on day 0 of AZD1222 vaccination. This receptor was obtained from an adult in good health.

The CDR3 coding sequence is TGTGCCAGCAGTTTAGTGCAGGGGAGCCTGCATTTT. As protein: CASSLVQGSLHF. The chain uses TRBV12-3 or TRBV12-4 and TRBJ1-5; D perhaps matches TRBD1 (6 bases). The CDR3 consists of 12 residues. Trimming took 1 base from V and 15 from J, leaving 13 bases between them.